These 2 T cell receptor beta chains share one sample of origin, sequenced in a study of early T cells in non-severe SARS-CoV-2 infection. TCRdb recomputed calls from the 5' RACE reads with MiXCR, one row per CDR3 protein. The data contain fewer than 45,000 distinct CDR3 sequences, 8% to 10% of them singletons. The specimen was whole blood. These receptors were taken from an adult who was a healthcare worker with PCR-confirmed SARS-CoV-2 infection or an uninfected control (not recorded which).

This clonotype was detected only a few times. The chain uses TRBV10-1 and TRBJ2-5; 7 bases agree with TRBD2. V shed 0 bases and J 1 base; nucleotides not matched to a gene: 5. Germline assignment: CDR1 WNHNN and CDR2 SYGVQD (reference sequence). The CDR3 covers 16 residues. CDR3 protein: CASSESSPGGQETQYF. The CDR3 DNA is TGCGCCAGCAGTGAGTCTAGCCCGGGGGGCCAAGAGACCCAGTACTTC.

This clonotype has a count of ten or more. V gene TRBV29-1 combines with J gene TRBJ1-2; D is unresolved. This CDR3 comprises 16 residues. The germline V gene has CDR1 SQVTM and CDR2 ANQGSEA. Trimming took 4 bases from V and 0 from J, leaving 18 bases between them. CDR3 in amino acids: CSVGSQNLSSNYGYTF. CDR3 sequence (DNA): TGCAGCGTTGGATCCCAGAATCTTTCCTCTAACTATGGCTACACCTTC.